These 26 T cell receptor beta chains share one sample of origin, sequenced in a study of blood T cell repertoires in COVID-19. The protocol was immunoSEQ multiplex PCR, while the TCRdb copy is restricted to in-frame clones and leaves out a portion. The sample holds about 250,000 clones, about 85% seen once. Material for sequencing was PBMCs or T cells enriched from blood (not recorded which). The source of these receptors is a woman aged 50 to 65 who had recovered from COVID-19.

The gene calls are TRBV10-3 and TRBJ1-1; D is unclear. V was shortened by 11 bases and J by 4 bases, with 14 bases between the two germline ends. CDR3 length: 12 residues. From germline, CDR1 is ENHRY and CDR2 SYGVKD. The CDR3 reads CAVSNRGTEAFF. In DNA, the CDR3 is TGTGCCGTTTCAAATCGGGGCACTGAAGCTTTCTTT.

This chain connects TRBV7-3 to TRBJ1-1, with 8 nucleotides matching TRBD1. The germline CDR1 and CDR2 sequences are SGHTA and FQGTGA. The CDR3 runs to 14 residues. V gave up 4 bases and J gave up 3 bases; unmatched junction bases: 4. Here the CDR3 DNA reads TGTGCCAGCAGCTCGACAGGGGTGGACACTGAAGCTTTCTTT. Translating gives CASSSTGVDTEAFF.

This chain connects TRBV5-1 to TRBJ2-5, with D unresolved. V was pared by 0 bases and J by 5 bases, with 11 bases between. Looked up from germline, CDR1 is SGHRS and CDR2 is YFSETQ. The CDR3 runs 14 residues. CDR3 in DNA: TGCGCCAGCAGCTTGGCCGGAGACGGGGAGACCCAGTACTTC. This codes for CASSLAGDGETQYF.

The sample holds one count of this clone. The rearrangement joins TRBV27 to TRBJ2-3; maybe TRBD1 (6 bases). The V end was cut by 3 bases, the J end by 2 bases, with 12 bases between. The CDR3 contains 15 residues. Per the germline V gene, CDR1 is MNHEY and CDR2 is SMNVEV (reference sequence). The CDR3 here is CASSFAGQNTDTQYF. DNA for the CDR3: TGTGCCAGCAGTTTTGCAGGACAGAACACAGATACGCAGTATTTT.

The rearrangement links TRBV4-3 to TRBJ1-1; TRBD1 matches 7 bases. CDR3 length: 15 amino acids. Germline loops: CDR1 LGHNA, CDR2 YSLEER. The J segment lost 3 bases and the V segment lost 6 bases, leaving 10 bases of the junction unmatched. For the CDR3, the DNA is TGCGCCAGCAGTCAAAACAGGGGCTGGGACACTGAAGCTTTCTTT. Residues: CASSQNRGWDTEAFF.

The chain links TRBV7-8 to TRBJ1-1; tentative D call: TRBD1 (6 bases). Trimming pared 5 bases from V and 11 bases from J, leaving 15 bases between. Germline V gene lookup returns CDR1 SGHVS and CDR2 FQNEAQ. The CDR3 runs 12 residues. CDR3 in amino acids: CASSPYTGMAFF. CDR3 nucleotide sequence: TGTGCCAGCAGCCCCTACACAGGGATGGCTTTCTTT.

The chain employs TRBV14 and TRBJ1-3; D is unclear. Germline V gene data show CDR1 as SGHDN and CDR2 as FVKESK. CDR3 length equals 15 residues. The V gene lost 1 base and the J gene lost 2 bases, with 9 bases spanning the gap. CDR3 coding DNA: TGTGCCAGCAGCCAAGTCGGGGTACCTGGAAACACCATATATTTT. It encodes CASSQVGVPGNTIYF.

This clone was seen a handful of times. This sample includes further DNA sequences coding for the same CDR3. The chain carries TRBV12-3 or TRBV12-4 and TRBJ1-1, with 7 bases matching TRBD1. This CDR3 region has 13 residues. After removal of 6 bases from V and 1 base from J, the junction contained 2 bases not matched to a gene. CDR3 residues: CASSRDRNTEAFF. The CDR3 region has the DNA TGTGCCAGCAGCCGGGACAGGAACACTGAAGCTTTCTTT.

This clone was detected once. The gene calls are TRBV4-1 and TRBJ2-4; D is perhaps TRBD2 (5 bases). The CDR3 covers 15 residues. The germline gives CDR1 MGHRA, CDR2 YSYEKL. Trimming cost V 6 bases and J 1 base, with 13 bases left between them. Here the CDR3 reads CASSQIGMAKNIQYF. The DNA for the CDR3 is TGCGCCAGCAGTCAAATCGGGATGGCCAAAAACATTCAGTACTTC.

This clone was seen only a few times. This chain links TRBV7-2 with TRBJ2-7, with TRBD1 as a possible D gene (6 bases). The V gene lost 8 bases and the J gene lost 2 bases, with 13 bases spanning the gap. This CDR3 contains 13 residues. The germline V gene has CDR1 SGHTA and CDR2 FQGNSA. CDR3 nucleotide sequence: TGTGCCAGCCAAGAGGACAGACCCTACGAGCAGTACTTC. Amino acids: CASQEDRPYEQYF.

This clone was counted a few times. CDR3 amino acids: CASSERSGQLGQPQHF. The CDR3, as DNA: TGTGCCAGCAGTGAACGATCTGGACAGTTGGGGCAGCCCCAGCATTTT. The chain couples TRBV2 to TRBJ1-5, with a tentative D call TRBD1 (6 bases). The ends were cut back, 2 bases at V and 7 bases at J, with 18 bases in the middle. The CDR3 consists of 16 residues. The germline CDR1 and CDR2 sequences are SNHLY and FYNNEI.

The V call is TRBV10-3, the J call TRBJ1-5; the D is unclear. CDR1 and CDR2 (germline): ENHRY, SYGVKD. This CDR3 comprises 15 residues. V was pared by 2 bases and J by 0 bases, with 8 bases between. The chain's CDR3 is CAISERPDSNQPQHF. CDR3 coding DNA: TGTGCCATCAGTGAGCGTCCAGATAGCAATCAGCCCCAGCATTTT.

This clone was seen a single time. This chain joins TRBV7-6 and TRBJ2-5; D possibly corresponds to TRBD1 (6 bases). In germline, CDR1 is SGHVS, CDR2 FNYEAQ. The CDR3 has 14 amino acids. V gave up 5 bases and J gave up 5 bases, with 15 bases separating them. The CDR3 DNA follows: TGTGCCAGCAGCCTTAAGACAGGCTGGGAGACCCAGTACTTC. Encoded protein: CASSLKTGWETQYF.

The chain is built from TRBV28 and TRBJ1-1; D is perhaps TRBD1 (5 bases). The length of the CDR3 is 14 residues. V was shortened by 2 bases and J by 0 bases, with 7 bases between the two germline ends. CDR1 and CDR2 from the germline V gene are MDHEN and SYDVKM. The CDR3 coding sequence is TGTGCCAGCAGTTTAATAGGGGTGAACACTGAAGCTTTCTTT. It yields the protein CASSLIGVNTEAFF.

This sequence joins TRBV19 and TRBJ2-5; 10 nucleotides line up with TRBD1. Germline assignment: CDR1 LNHDA and CDR2 SQIVND (reference sequence). V gave up 6 bases and J gave up 2 bases; unmatched junction bases: 3. The CDR3 runs to 14 residues. CDR3 amino acids: CASSQGQGQETQYF. The CDR3 nucleotides are TGTGCCAGTAGCCAGGGACAGGGGCAAGAGACCCAGTACTTC.

J is TRBJ1-5 and V is TRBV18; 7 positions match TRBD1. There are 14 residues in the CDR3. Germline-derived CDR1 and CDR2 are KGHSH and LQKENI. V trimming: 2 bases; J trimming: 4 bases; junction bases outside the gene matches: 2. CDR3 sequence reads: CASSPTGVNQPQHF. In DNA form, the CDR3 reads TGTGCCAGCTCACCAACAGGGGTGAATCAGCCCCAGCATTTT.

The chain is built from TRBV6-1 and TRBJ1-6, with D unresolved. This CDR3 spans 18 amino acids. Germline CDR1 reads MNHNS; CDR2 reads SASEGT. V dropped 2 bases and J dropped 4 bases, with 18 bases sitting between them. CDR3 protein: CASSESRFHGDYNSPLHF. The CDR3 coding sequence is TGTGCCAGCAGTGAATCACGCTTCCACGGGGATTATAATTCACCCCTCCACTTT.

This clone was counted between two and nine times. The rearrangement uses TRBV11-1 and TRBJ2-1, with a tentative D call TRBD1 (6 bases). V lost 3 bases and J 2 bases, leaving 8 bases between the germline ends. From germline, CDR1 is SGHAT and CDR2 FQDESV (reference sequence). CDR3 size: 14 residues. CDR3 nucleotides: TGTGCCAGCAGCTTTCAGGGGCCCTACAATGAGCAGTTCTTC. Translated: CASSFQGPYNEQFF.

This chain joins TRBV7-9 and TRBJ2-1; a possible D gene is TRBD2 (6 bases). Germline CDR1 reads SEHNR; CDR2 reads FQNEAQ (reference sequence). This CDR3 comprises 15 residues. V lost 5 bases and J 2 bases, leaving 13 bases between the germline ends. The CDR3 bases are TGTGCCAGCAGCCCGCGGGGTACCACCTACAATGAGCAGTTCTTC. This encodes CASSPRGTTYNEQFF.

V and J are TRBV18 and TRBJ2-7, with D possibly being TRBD1 (5 bases). The CDR3 runs 13 residues. Germline CDR1 reads KGHSH; CDR2 reads LQKENI. V was shortened by 1 base and J by 9 bases, with 13 bases between the two germline ends. The CDR3 loop is CASSPLGAEVQYF. CDR3 nucleotides: TGTGCCAGCTCACCACTAGGGGCAGAGGTGCAGTACTTC.

This clone was observed a few times. The chain links TRBV2 to TRBJ2-1, with D possibly TRBD2 on 5 matching bases. Per germline, CDR1 SNHLY and CDR2 FYNNEI. The CDR3 is made up of 15 amino acids. Trimming pared 0 bases from V and 4 bases from J, leaving 10 bases between. In DNA form, the CDR3 reads TGTGCCAGCAGTGAAGCGGACTTAAATTACAATGAGCAGTTCTTC. It specifies CASSEADLNYNEQFF. Complete variable domain (other parts from reference TRBV2 and TRBJ2-1): EPEVTQTPSHQVTQMGQEVILRCVPISNHLYFYWYRQILGQKVEFLVSFYNNEISEKSEIFDDQFSVERPDGSNFTLKIRSTKLEDSAMYFCASSEADLNYNEQFFGPGTRLTVL.

The chain carries TRBV10-3 and TRBJ2-7; 8 positions match TRBD1. V dropped 9 bases and J dropped 3; count of bases not matched to a gene: 10. Looked up from germline, CDR1 is ENHRY and CDR2 is SYGVKD. The CDR3 runs to 14 residues. The CDR3 DNA reads as TGTGCCATAAAGAAGACAGGGGAAAGCTACGAGCAGTACTTC. This sequence encodes CAIKKTGESYEQYF.

V gene TRBV7-3 combines with J gene TRBJ1-2, with TRBD1 identical over 11 bases. The CDR3 extends over 17 amino acids. CDR1 and CDR2 from the germline V gene are SGHTA and FQGTGA. V shed 2 bases, J shed 4 bases, and the junction held 9 bases outside the gene matches. The CDR3 protein is CASSLGAPGTGGYGYTF. Here the CDR3 DNA reads TGTGCCAGCAGCTTAGGGGCCCCAGGGACAGGGGGCTATGGCTACACCTTC.

This clone was recorded once. This chain connects TRBV7-2 to TRBJ1-3; 7 nucleotides line up with TRBD1. Per germline, CDR1 SGHTA and CDR2 FQGNSA. The CDR3 has 16 residues. J lost 0 bases, V lost 5 bases, and 7 bases had no gene match. The CDR3 DNA is TGTGCCAGCAGCGCGGGACAGCCGAGCTCTGGAAACACCATATATTTT. Protein sequence: CASSAGQPSSGNTIYF.

This clone has a single count. The CDR3 region is CASSPPGFSGNTIYF. The CDR3 DNA follows: TGTGCCAGCAGTCCCCCCGGGTTCTCTGGAAACACCATATATTTT. V gene TRBV28 combines with J gene TRBJ1-3; unclear D gene. Trimming removed 5 bases at V and 0 bases at J, with 11 bases between. The CDR3 has 15 residues. Germline CDR1 and CDR2: MDHEN and SYDVKM.

This chain connects TRBV19 to TRBJ1-2, with TRBD1 matching 7 bases. Per germline, CDR1 LNHDA and CDR2 SQIVND (reference sequence). The CDR3 sequence is 12 residues long. The J segment lost 6 bases and the V segment lost 5 bases, leaving 3 bases of the junction unmatched. In DNA, the CDR3 is TGTGCCAGTAGTGCGACAGGGAATGGCTACACCTTC. Its translation is CASSATGNGYTF.